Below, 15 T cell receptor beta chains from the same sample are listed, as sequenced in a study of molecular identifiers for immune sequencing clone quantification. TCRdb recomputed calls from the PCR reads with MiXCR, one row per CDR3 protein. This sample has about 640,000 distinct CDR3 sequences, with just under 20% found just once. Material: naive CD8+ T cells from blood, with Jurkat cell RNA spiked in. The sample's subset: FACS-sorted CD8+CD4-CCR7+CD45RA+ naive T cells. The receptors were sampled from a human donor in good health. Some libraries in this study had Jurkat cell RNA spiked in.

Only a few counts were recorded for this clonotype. This CDR3 is CASSLSLFEFF. CDR3 DNA: TGTGCCAGCAGCTTGTCGCTTTTTGAGTTCTTC. The V and J genes are TRBV5-5 and TRBJ2-1; D gene ambiguous. V lost 1 base, J lost 14 bases, and 10 bases lay in between. CDR3 size: 11 residues. The germline V gene has CDR1 SGHKS and CDR2 YYEKEE (reference sequence).

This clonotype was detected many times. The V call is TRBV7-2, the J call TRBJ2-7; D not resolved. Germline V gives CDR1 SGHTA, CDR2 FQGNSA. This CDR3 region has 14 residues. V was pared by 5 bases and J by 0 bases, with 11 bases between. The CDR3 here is CASSPLKGSYEQYF. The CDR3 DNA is TGTGCCAGCAGCCCCCTCAAGGGCTCCTACGAGCAGTACTTC.

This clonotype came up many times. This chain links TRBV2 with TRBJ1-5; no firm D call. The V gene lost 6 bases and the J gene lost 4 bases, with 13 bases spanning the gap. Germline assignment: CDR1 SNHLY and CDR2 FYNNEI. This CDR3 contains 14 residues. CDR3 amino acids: CASRPPGPNQPQHF. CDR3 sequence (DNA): TGTGCCAGCAGGCCCCCGGGTCCTAATCAGCCCCAGCATTTT.

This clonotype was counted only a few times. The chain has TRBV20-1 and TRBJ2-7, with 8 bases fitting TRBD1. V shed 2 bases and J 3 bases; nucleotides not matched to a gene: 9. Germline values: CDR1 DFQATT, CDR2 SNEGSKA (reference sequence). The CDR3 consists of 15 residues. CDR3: CSARPRQGLNYEQYF. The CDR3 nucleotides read TGCAGTGCTAGACCGAGACAGGGGCTTAACTACGAGCAGTACTTC.

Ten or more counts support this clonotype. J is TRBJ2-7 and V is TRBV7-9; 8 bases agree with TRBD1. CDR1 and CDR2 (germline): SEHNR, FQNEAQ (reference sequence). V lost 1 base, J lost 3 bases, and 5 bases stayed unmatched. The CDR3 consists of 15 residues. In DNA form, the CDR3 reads TGTGCCAGCAGCTTAGAACAGGGGGTAATCTACGAGCAGTACTTC. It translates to CASSLEQGVIYEQYF.

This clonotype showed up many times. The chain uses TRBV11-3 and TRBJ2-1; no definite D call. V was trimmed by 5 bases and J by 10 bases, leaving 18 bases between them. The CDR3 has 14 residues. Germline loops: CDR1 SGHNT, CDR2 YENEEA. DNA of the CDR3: TGTGCCAGCAGCCCCCGGTCCTCCTCGGACGAGCAGTTCTTC. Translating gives CASSPRSSSDEQFF.

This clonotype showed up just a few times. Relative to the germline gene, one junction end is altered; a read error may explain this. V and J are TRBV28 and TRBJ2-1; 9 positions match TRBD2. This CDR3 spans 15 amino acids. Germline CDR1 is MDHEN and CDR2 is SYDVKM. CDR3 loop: CASGLSRREGDEQFF. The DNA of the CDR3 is TGTGCCAGCGGTTTATCTCGGCGGGAGGGGGATGAGCAGTTCTTC.

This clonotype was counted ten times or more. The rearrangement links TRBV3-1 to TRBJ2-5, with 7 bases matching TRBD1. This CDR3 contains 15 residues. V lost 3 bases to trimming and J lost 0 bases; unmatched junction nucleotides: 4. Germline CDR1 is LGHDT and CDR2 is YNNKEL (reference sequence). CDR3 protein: CASSHSDRYQETQYF. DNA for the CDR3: TGTGCCAGCAGCCATTCGGACAGGTACCAAGAGACCCAGTACTTC.

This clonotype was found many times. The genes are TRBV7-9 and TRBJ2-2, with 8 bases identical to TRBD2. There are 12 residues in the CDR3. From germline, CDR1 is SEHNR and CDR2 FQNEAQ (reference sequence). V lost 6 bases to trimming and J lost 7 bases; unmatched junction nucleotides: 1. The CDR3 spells CASRTSVGELFF. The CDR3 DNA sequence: TGTGCCAGCAGGACTAGCGTCGGGGAGCTGTTTTTT.

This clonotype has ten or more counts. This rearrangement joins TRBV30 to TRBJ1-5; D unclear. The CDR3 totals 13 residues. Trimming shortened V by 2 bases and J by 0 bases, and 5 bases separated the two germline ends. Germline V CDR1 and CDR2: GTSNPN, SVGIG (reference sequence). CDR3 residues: CAWSQNSNQPQHF. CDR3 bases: TGTGCCTGGAGTCAGAATAGCAATCAGCCCCAGCATTTT.

CDR3 nucleotides: TGTGCCAGCAGTTACAGGGGGGACAATCAGCCCCAGCATTTT. Its translation: CASSYRGDNQPQHF. The chain has TRBV28 and TRBJ1-5, with 8 positions matching TRBD1. This CDR3 region has 14 residues. The V gene end was trimmed by 4 bases and the J gene end by 3 bases; junction bases not matched to a gene: 2. Germline CDR1 MDHEN, CDR2 SYDVKM.

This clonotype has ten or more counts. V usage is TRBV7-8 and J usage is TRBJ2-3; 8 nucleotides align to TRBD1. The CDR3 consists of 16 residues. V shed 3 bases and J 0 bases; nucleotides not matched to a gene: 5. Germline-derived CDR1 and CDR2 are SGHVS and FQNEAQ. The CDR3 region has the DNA TGTGCCAGCAGCTTCTTCAGGGGGCAGAGCACAGATACGCAGTATTTT. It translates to CASSFFRGQSTDTQYF.

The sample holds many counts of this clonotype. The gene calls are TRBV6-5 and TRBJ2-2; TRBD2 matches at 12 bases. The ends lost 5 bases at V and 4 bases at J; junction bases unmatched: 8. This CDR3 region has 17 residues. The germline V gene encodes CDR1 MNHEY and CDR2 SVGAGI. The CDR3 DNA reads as TGTGCCAGCAGTCCTAACCTAGCGGGAGGGCTCACCGGGGAGCTGTTTTTT. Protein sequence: CASSPNLAGGLTGELFF.

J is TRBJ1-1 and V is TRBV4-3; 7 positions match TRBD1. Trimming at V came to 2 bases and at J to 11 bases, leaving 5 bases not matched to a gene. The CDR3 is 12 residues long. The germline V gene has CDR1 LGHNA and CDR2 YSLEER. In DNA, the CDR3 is TGCGCCAGCAGCCAAACAGGGGCAGGTGCTTTCTTT. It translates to CASSQTGAGAFF.

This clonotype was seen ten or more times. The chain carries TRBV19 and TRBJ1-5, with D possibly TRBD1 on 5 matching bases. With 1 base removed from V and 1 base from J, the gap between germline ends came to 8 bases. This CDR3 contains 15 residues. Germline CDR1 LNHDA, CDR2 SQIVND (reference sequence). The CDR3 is CASSIVGGSNQPQHF. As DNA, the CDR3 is TGTGCCAGTAGTATAGTTGGGGGGAGCAATCAGCCCCAGCATTTT.